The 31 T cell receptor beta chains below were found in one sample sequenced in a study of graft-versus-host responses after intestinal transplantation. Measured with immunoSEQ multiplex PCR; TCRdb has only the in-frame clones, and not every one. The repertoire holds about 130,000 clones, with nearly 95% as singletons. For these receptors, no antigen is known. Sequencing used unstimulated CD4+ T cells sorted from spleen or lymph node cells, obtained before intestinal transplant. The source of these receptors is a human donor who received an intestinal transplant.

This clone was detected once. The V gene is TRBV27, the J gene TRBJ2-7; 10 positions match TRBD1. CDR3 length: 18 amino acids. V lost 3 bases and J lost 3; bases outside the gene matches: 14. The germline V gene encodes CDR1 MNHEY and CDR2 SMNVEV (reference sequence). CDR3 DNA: TGTGCCAGCAGTTTCCGGACAGGGGGACTGGGTTTGGGCTACGAGCAGTACTTC. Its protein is CASSFRTGGLGLGYEQYF.

The CDR3 sequence is CASSYWDTTDYEQYF. As DNA, the CDR3 is TGTGCCAGCAGTTACTGGGACACCACAGACTACGAGCAGTACTTC. V gene TRBV6-5 combines with J gene TRBJ2-7; D may be TRBD1 (6 bases). CDR3 length equals 15 residues. V lost 1 base and J 3 bases, leaving 13 bases between the germline ends. Germline loops: CDR1 MNHEY, CDR2 SVGAGI.

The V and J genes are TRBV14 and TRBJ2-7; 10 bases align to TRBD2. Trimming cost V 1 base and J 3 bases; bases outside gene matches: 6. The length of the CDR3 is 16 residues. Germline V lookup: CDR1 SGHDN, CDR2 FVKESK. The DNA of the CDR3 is TGTGCCAGCAGCCAAGGACTAGCGGGCAAATTCTACGAGCAGTACTTC. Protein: CASSQGLAGKFYEQYF.

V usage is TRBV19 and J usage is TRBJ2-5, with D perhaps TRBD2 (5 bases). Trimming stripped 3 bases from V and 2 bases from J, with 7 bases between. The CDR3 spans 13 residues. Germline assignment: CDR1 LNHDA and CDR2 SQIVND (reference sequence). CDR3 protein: CASSIPGQETQYF. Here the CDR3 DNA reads TGTGCCAGTAGTATCCCGGGACAAGAGACCCAGTACTTC.

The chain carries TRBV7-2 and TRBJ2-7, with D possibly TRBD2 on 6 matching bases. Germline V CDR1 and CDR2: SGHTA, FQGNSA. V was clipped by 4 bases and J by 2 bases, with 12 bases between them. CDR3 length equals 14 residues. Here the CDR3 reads CASSSSRLAYEQYF. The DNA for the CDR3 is TGTGCCAGCAGCTCGAGCAGACTAGCCTACGAGCAGTACTTC. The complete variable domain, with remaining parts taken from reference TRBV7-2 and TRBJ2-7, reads GAGVSQSPSNKVTEKGKDVELRCDPISGHTALYWYRQSLGQGLEFLIYFQGNSAPDKSGLPSDRFSAERTGGSVSTLTIQRTQQEDSAVYLCASSSSRLAYEQYFGPGTRLTVT.

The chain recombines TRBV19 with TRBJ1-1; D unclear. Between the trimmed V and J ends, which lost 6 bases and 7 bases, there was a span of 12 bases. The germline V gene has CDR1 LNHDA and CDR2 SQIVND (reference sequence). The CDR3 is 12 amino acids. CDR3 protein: CASRFPPDEAFF. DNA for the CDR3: TGTGCCAGTAGGTTCCCCCCTGATGAAGCTTTCTTT.

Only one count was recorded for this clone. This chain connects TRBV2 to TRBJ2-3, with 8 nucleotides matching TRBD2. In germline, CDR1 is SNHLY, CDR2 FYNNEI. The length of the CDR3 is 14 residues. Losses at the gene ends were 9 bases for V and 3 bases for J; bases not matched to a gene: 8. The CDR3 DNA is TGTGCCAGAGGGGGGACTAGTTGGACAGATACGCAGTATTTT. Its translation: CARGGTSWTDTQYF.

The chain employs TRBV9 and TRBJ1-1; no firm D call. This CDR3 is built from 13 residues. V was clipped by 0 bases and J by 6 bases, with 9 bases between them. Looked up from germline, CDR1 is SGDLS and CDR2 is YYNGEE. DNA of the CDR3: TGTGCCAGCAGCGTAGTTGGGCAAGCTGAAGCTTTCTTT. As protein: CASSVVGQAEAFF.

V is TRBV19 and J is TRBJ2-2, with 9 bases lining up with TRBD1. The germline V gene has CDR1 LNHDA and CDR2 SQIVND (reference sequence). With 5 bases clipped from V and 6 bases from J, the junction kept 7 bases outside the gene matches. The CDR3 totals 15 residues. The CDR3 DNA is TGTGCCAGTAGTTCGGGACAGGGTAGCGCCGGGGAGCTGTTTTTT. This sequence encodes CASSSGQGSAGELFF.

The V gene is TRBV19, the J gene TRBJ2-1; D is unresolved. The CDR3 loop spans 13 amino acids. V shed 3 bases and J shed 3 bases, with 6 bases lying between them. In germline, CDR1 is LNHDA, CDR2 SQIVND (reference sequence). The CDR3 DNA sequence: TGTGCCAGTAGTATTGACGTCTACAATGAGCAGTTCTTC. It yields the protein CASSIDVYNEQFF.

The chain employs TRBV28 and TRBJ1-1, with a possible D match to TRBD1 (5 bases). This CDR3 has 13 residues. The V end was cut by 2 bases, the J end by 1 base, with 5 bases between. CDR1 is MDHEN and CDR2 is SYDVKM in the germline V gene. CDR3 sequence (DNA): TGTGCCAGCAGTTTACAGGGGAACACTGAAGCTTTCTTT. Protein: CASSLQGNTEAFF. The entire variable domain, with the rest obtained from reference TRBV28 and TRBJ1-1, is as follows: DVKVTQSSRYLVKRTGEKVFLECVQDMDHENMFWYRQDPGLGLRLIYFSYDVKMKEKGDIPEGYSVSREKKERFSLILESASTNQTSMYLCASSLQGNTEAFFGQGTRLTVV.

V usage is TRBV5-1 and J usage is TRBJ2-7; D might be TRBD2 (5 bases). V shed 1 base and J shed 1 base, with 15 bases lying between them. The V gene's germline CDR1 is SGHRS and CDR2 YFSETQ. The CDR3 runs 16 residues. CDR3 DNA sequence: TGCGCCAGCAGCTTGCGATGGGAGAGGTCATCCTACGAGCAGTACTTC. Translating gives CASSLRWERSSYEQYF.

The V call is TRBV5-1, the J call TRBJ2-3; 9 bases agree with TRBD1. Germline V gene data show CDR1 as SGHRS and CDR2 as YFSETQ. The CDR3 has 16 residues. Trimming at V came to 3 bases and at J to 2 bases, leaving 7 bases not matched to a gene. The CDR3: CASSSPGTGYTDTQYF. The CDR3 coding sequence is TGCGCCAGCAGCTCTCCCGGGACAGGGTACACAGATACGCAGTATTTT.

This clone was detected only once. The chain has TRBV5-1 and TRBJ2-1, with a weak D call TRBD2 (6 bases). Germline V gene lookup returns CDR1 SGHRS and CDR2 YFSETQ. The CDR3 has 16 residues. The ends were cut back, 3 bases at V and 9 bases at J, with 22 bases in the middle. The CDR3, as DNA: TGCGCCAGCAGCTCGGCCAGTGCGGGGTGGGATAGTGAGCAGTTCTTC. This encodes CASSSASAGWDSEQFF.

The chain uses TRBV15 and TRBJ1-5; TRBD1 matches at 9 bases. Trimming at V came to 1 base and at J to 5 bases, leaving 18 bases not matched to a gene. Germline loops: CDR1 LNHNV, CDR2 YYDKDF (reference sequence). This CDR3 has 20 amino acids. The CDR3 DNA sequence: TGTGCCACCAGCAGAGGATTGGCTTGGAAAACAGGGGGCAAGGATCAGCCCCAGCATTTT. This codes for CATSRGLAWKTGGKDQPQHF.

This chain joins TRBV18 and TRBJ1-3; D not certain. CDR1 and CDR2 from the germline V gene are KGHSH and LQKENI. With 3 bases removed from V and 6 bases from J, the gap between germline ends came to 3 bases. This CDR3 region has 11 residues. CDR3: CASSPENTIYF. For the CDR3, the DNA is TGTGCCAGCTCACCCGAAAACACCATATATTTT.

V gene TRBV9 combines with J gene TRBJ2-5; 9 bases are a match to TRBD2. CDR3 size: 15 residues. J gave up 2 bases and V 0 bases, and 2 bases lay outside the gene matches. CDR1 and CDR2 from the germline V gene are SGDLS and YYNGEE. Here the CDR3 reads CASSVASGRQETQYF. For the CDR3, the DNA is TGTGCCAGCAGCGTAGCCAGCGGGAGGCAAGAGACCCAGTACTTC.

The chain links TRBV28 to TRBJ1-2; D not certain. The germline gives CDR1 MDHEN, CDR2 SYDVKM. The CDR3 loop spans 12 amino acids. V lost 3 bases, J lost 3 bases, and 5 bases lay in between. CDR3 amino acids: CASSLLYYGYTF. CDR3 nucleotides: TGTGCCAGCAGTTTGCTTTACTATGGCTACACCTTC.

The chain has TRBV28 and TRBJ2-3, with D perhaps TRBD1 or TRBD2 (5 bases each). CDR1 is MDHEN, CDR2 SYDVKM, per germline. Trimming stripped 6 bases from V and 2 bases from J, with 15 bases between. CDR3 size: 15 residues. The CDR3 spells CASRLSLGDTDTQYF. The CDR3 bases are TGTGCCAGCAGACTATCATTGGGGGACACAGATACGCAGTATTTT. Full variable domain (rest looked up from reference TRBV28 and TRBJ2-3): DVKVTQSSRYLVKRTGEKVFLECVQDMDHENMFWYRQDPGLGLRLIYFSYDVKMKEKGDIPEGYSVSREKKERFSLILESASTNQTSMYLCASRLSLGDTDTQYFGPGTRLTVL.

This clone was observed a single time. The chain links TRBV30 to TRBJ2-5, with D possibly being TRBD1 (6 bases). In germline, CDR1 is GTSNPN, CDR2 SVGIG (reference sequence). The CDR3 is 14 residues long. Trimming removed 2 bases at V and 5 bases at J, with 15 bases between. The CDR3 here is CAWSPDRPRETQYF. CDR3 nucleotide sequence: TGTGCCTGGAGTCCGGACAGACCCCGGGAGACCCAGTACTTC.

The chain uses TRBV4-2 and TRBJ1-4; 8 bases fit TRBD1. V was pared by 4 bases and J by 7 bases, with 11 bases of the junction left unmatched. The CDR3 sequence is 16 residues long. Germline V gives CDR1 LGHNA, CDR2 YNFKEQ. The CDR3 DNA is TGTGCCAGCAGCCCAAGGTCGACAGGGGAGGGTGAAAAACTGTTTTTT. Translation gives CASSPRSTGEGEKLFF.

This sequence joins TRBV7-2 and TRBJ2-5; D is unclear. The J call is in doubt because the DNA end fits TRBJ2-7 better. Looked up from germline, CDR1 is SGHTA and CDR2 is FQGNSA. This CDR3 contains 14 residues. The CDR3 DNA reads TGTGCCAGCAGCGCCTCTCCCTCCTACTACGAGCAGTACTTC. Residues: CASSASPSYYEQYF.

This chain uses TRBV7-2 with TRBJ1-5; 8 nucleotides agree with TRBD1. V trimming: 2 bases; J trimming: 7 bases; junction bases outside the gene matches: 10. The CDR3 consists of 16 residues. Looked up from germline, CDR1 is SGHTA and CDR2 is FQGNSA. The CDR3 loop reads CASSLRVQGAHQPQHF. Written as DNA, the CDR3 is TGTGCCAGCAGCTTACGTGTTCAGGGGGCGCACCAGCCCCAGCATTTT. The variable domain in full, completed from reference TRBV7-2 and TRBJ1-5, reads GAGVSQSPSNKVTEKGKDVELRCDPISGHTALYWYRQSLGQGLEFLIYFQGNSAPDKSGLPSDRFSAERTGGSVSTLTIQRTQQEDSAVYLCASSLRVQGAHQPQHFGDGTRLSIL.

Here the CDR3 reads CASSTGRGEYEQYF. The CDR3 nucleotides read TGTGCCAGCAGCACTGGGCGTGGGGAATACGAGCAGTACTTC. This chain joins TRBV6-5 and TRBJ2-7; D ambiguous. In germline, CDR1 is MNHEY, CDR2 SVGAGI. The CDR3 sequence is 14 residues long. V was trimmed by 6 bases and J by 4 bases, leaving 16 bases between them.

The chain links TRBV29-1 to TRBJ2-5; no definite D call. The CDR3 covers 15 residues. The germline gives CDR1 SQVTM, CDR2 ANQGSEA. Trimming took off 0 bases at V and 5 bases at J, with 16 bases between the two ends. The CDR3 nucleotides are TGCAGCGTTGAAGACGGGTATCCCCTTGGGGAGACCCAGTACTTC. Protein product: CSVEDGYPLGETQYF.

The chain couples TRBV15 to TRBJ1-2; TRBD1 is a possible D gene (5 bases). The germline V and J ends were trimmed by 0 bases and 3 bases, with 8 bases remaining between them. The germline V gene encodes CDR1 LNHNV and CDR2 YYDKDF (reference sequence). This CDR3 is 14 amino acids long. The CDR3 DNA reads TGTGCCACCAGCAGAGATCGGGGCGACTATGGCTACACCTTC. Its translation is CATSRDRGDYGYTF.

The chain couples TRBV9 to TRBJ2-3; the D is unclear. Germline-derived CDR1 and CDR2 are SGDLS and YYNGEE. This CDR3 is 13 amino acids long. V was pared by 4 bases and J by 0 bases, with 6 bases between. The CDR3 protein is CASSTASTDTQYF. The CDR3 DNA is TGTGCCAGCAGCACCGCCAGCACAGATACGCAGTATTTT. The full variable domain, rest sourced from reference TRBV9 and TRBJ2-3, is DSGVTQTPKHLITATGQRVTLRCSPRSGDLSVYWYQQSLDQGLQFLIQYYNGEERAKGNILERFSAQQFPDLHSELNLSSLELGDSALYFCASSTASTDTQYFGPGTRLTVL.

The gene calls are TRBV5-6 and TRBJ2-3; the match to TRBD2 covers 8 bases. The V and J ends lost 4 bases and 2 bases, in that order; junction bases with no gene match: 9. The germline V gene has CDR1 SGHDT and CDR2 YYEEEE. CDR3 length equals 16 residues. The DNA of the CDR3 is TGTGCCAGCAGCCTCAGGACTAGCAGATACACAGATACGCAGTATTTT. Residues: CASSLRTSRYTDTQYF.

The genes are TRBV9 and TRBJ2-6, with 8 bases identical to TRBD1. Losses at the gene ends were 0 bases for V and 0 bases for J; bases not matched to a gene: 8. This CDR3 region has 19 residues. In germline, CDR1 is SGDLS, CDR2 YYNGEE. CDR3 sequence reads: CASSVAPRTGYSGANVLTF. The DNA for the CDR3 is TGTGCCAGCAGCGTAGCTCCCCGGACAGGGTACTCTGGGGCCAACGTCCTGACTTTC. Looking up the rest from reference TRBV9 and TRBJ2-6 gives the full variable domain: DSGVTQTPKHLITATGQRVTLRCSPRSGDLSVYWYQQSLDQGLQFLIQYYNGEERAKGNILERFSAQQFPDLHSELNLSSLELGDSALYFCASSVAPRTGYSGANVLTFGAGSRLTVL.

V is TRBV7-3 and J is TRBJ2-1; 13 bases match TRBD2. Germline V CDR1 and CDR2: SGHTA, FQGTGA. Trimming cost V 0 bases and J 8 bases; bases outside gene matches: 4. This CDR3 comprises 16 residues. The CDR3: CASSLTPGLAGDEQFF. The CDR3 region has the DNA TGTGCCAGCAGCTTAACCCCCGGACTAGCGGGAGATGAGCAGTTCTTC. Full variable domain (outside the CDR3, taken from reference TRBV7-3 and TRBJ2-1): GAGVSQTPSNKVTEKGKYVELRCDPISGHTALYWYRQSLGQGPEFLIYFQGTGAADDSGLPNDRFFAVRPEGSVSTLKIQRTERGDSAVYLCASSLTPGLAGDEQFFGPGTRLTVL.

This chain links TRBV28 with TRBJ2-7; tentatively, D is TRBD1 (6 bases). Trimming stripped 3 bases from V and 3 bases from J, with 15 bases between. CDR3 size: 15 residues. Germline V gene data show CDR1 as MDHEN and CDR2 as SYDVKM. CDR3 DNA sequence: TGTGCCAGCAGTTTTGCAGGGGCCCGGGGCTACGAGCAGTACTTC. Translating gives CASSFAGARGYEQYF.